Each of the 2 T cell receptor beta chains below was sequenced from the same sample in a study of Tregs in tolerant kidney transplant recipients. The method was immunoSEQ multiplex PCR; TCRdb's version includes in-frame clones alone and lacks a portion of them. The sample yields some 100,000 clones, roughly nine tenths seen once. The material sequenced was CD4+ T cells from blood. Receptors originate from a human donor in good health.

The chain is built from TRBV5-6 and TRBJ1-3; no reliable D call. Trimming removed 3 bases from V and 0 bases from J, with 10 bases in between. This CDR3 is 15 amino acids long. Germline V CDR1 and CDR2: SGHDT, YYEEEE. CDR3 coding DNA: TGTGCCAGCAGCTCGCAGTTCAGCTCTGGAAACACCATATATTTT. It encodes CASSSQFSSGNTIYF.

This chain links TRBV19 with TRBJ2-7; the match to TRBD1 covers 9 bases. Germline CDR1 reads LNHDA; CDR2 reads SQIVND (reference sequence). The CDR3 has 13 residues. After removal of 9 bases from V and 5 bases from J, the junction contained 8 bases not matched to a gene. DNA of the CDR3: TGTGCCAGCCTGGGACAGGGTTTTGACGAGCAGTACTTC. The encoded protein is CASLGQGFDEQYF.